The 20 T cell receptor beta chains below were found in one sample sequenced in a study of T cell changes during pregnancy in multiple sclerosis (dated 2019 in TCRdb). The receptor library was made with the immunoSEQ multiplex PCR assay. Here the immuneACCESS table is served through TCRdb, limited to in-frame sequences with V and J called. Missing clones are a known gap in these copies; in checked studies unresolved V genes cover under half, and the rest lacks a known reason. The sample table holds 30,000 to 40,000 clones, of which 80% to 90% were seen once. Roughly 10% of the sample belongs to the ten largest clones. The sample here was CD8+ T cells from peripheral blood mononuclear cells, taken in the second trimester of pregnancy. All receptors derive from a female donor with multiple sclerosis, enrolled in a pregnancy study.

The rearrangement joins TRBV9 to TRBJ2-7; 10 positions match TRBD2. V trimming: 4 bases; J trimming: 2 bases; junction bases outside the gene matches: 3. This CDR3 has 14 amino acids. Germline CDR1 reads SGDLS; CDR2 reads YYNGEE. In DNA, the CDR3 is TGTGCCAGCAGCAGGAGCGGGGGGGCCTACGAGCAGTACTTC. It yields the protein CASSRSGGAYEQYF.

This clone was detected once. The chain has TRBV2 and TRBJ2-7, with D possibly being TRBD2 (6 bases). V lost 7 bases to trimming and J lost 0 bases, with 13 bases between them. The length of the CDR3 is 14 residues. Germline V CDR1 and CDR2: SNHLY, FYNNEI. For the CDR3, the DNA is TGTGCCAGCAAACAACCGGGAGCCTCCTACGAGCAGTACTTC. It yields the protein CASKQPGASYEQYF.

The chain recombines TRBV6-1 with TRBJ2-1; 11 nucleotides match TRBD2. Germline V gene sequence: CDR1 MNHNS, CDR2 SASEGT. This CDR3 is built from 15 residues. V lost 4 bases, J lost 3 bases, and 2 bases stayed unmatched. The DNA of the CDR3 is TGTGCCAGCAGTGCGACTAGCGGGGACTACAATGAGCAGTTCTTC. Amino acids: CASSATSGDYNEQFF.

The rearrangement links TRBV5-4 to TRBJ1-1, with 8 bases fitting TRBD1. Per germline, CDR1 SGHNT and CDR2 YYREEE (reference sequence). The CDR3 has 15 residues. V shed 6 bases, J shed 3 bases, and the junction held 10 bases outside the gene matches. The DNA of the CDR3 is TGTGCCAGCAACCCGCAGGGGGCCGGGGACACTGAAGCTTTCTTT. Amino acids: CASNPQGAGDTEAFF.

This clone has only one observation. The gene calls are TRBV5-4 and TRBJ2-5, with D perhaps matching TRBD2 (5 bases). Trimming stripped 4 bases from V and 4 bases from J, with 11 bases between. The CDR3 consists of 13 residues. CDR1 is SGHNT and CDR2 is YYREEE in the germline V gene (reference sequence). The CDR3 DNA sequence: TGTGCCAGCAGCGAGGAGGAGGTAGAGACCCAGTACTTC. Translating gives CASSEEEVETQYF.

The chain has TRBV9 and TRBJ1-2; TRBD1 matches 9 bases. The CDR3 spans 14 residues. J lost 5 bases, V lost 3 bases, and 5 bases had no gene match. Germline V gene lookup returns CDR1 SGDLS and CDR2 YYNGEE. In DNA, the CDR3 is TGTGCCAGCAGCGGAGGGACAGGGCCTTATGGCTACACCTTC. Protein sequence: CASSGGTGPYGYTF.

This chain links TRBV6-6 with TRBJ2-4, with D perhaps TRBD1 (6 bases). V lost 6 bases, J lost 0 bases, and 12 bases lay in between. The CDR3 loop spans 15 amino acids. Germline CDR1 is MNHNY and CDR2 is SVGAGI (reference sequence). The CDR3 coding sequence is TGTGCCAGCAGGGGCAGGGGAGAAGCCAAAAACATTCAGTACTTC. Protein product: CASRGRGEAKNIQYF.

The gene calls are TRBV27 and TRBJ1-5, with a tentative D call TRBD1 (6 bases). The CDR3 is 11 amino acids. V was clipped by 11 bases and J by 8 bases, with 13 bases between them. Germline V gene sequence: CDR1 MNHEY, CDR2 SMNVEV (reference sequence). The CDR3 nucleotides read TGTGCCGTAAAGGGGGTTGAGCCCCAGCATTTT. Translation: CAVKGVEPQHF.

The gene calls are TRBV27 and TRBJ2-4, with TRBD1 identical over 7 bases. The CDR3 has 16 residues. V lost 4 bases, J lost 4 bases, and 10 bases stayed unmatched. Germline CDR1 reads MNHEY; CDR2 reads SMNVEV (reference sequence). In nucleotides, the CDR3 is TGTGCCAGCAGTTCATTCCCTCGACAGGGAAAAAACATTCAGTACTTC. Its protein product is CASSSFPRQGKNIQYF.

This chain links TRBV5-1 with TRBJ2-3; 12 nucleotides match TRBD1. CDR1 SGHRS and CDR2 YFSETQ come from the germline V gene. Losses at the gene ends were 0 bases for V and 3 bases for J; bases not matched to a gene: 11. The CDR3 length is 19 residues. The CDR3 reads CASSLATGDRGRRTDTQYF. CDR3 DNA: TGCGCCAGCAGCTTGGCTACTGGGGACAGGGGGCGAAGGACAGATACGCAGTATTTT.

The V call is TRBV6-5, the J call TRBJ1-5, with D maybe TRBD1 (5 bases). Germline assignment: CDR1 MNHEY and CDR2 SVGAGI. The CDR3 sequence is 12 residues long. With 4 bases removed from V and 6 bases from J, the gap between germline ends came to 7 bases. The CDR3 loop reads CASSSGFQPQHF. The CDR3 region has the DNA TGTGCCAGCAGTTCAGGGTTTCAGCCCCAGCATTTT.

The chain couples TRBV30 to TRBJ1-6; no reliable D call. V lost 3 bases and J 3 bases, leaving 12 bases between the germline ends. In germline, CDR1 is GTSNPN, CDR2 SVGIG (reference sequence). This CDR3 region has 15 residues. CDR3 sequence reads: CAWRAGGNYNSPLHF. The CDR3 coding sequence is TGTGCCTGGAGAGCGGGCGGCAACTATAATTCACCCCTCCACTTT.

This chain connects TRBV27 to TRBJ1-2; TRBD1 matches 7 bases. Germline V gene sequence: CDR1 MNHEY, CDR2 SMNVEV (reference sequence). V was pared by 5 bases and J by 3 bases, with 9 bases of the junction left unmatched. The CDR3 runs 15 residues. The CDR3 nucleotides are TGTGCCAGCAGTCCTAGACAGGGTGGGGACTATGGCTACACCTTC. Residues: CASSPRQGGDYGYTF.

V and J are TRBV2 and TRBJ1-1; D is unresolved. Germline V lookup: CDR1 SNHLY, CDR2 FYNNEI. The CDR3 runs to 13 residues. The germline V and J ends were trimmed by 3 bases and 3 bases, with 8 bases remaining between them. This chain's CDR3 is CASSDVMYTEAFF. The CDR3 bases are TGTGCCAGCAGTGATGTTATGTACACTGAAGCTTTCTTT.

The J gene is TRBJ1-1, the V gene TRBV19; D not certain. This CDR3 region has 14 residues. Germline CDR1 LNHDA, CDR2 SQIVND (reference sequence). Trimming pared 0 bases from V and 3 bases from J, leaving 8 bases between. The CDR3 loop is CASSIDRVDTEAFF. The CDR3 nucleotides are TGTGCCAGTAGTATAGATCGGGTGGACACTGAAGCTTTCTTT.

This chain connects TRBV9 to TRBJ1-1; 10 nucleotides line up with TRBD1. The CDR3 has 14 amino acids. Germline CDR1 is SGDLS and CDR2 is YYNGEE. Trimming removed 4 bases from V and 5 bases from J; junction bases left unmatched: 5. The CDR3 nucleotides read TGTGCCAGCAGCACGAGGACAGGGGGGACTGAAGCTTTCTTT. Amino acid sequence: CASSTRTGGTEAFF.

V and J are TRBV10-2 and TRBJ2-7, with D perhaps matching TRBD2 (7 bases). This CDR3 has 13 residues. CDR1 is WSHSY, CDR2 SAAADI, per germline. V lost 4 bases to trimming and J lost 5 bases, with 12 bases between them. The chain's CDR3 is CASSVGGLNEQYF. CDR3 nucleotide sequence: TGCGCCAGCAGTGTGGGGGGGCTGAACGAGCAGTACTTC.

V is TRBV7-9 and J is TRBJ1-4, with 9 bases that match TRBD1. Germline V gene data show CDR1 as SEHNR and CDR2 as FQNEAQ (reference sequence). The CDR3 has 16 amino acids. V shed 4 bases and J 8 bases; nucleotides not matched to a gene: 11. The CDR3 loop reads CASSSTRTGDNEKLFF. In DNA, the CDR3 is TGTGCCAGCAGCTCCACCCGGACAGGGGATAACGAAAAACTGTTTTTT.

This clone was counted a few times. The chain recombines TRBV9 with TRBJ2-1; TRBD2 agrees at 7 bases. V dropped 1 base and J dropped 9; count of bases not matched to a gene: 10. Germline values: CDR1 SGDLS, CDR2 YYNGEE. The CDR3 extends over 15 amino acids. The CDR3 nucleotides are TGTGCCAGCAGCGTAAAAGGGCGGGAGAAGGGTGAGCAGTTCTTC. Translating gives CASSVKGREKGEQFF.

The CDR3 bases are TGTGCCGTACAGGACCTCTATGGCTACACCTTC. Amino acids: CAVQDLYGYTF. V is TRBV10-3 and J is TRBJ1-2, with TRBD1 as a possible D gene (5 bases). The ends were cut back, 11 bases at V and 4 bases at J, with 11 bases in the middle. The CDR3 runs 11 residues. Looked up from germline, CDR1 is ENHRY and CDR2 is SYGVKD.